This T cell receptor beta chain is from a study of blood T cell repertoires in COVID-19. In the authors' methods: Amplification of reference gene primers was used by the study to estimate nucleated cell counts. Repertoires were generated with immunoSEQ multiplex PCR, while TCRdb's copy carries only in-frame clones and drops some. V and J calls and clone size are as listed in that table; D and trimming were resolved from the DNA. The sample includes approximately 20,000 clones, 70% to 85% of them seen just once. This receptor was taken from a human donor in a cohort sampled during active COVID-19. The specimen was peripheral blood.

CDR3 in amino acids: CASIGGNTGELFF. CDR3 DNA sequence: TGTGCCAGCATAGGCGGGAACACCGGGGAGCTGTTTTTT. V gene TRBV28 combines with J gene TRBJ2-2; unclear D gene. V was shortened by 7 bases and J by 1 base, with 7 bases between the two germline ends. The CDR3 covers 13 residues. In germline, CDR1 is MDHEN, CDR2 SYDVKM. Combining the CDR3 with reference TRBV28 and TRBJ2-2 gives the whole variable domain DVKVTQSSRYLVKRTGEKVFLECVQDMDHENMFWYRQDPGLGLRLIYFSYDVKMKEKGDIPEGYSVSREKKERFSLILESASTNQTSMYLCASIGGNTGELFFGEGSRLTVL.